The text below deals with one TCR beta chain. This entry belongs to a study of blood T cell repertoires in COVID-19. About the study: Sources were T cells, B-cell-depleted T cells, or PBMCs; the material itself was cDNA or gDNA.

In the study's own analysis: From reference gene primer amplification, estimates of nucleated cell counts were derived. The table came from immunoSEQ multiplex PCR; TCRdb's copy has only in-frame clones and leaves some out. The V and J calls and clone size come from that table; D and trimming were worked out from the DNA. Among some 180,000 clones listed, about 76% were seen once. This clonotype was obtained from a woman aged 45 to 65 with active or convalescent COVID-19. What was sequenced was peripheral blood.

CDR3 in amino acids: CSAFRDSEAFF. The CDR3 DNA sequence: TGCAGTGCTTTCCGGGACAGTGAAGCTTTCTTT. J is TRBJ1-1 and V is TRBV20-1; 7 positions match TRBD1. The germline CDR1 and CDR2 sequences are DFQATT and SNEGSKA (reference sequence). J gave up 7 bases and V 5 bases, and 4 bases lay outside the gene matches. The CDR3 runs to 11 residues.